This record concerns one T cell receptor beta chain sequence. This sample stems from a study of T cell changes during pregnancy in multiple sclerosis. Sequencing was performed with immunoSEQ multiplex PCR; in TCRdb, only in-frame clones are kept and a portion is missing. The table shows around 46,000 clones, with approximately 90% occurring only once. The TCR was taken from a female donor with multiple sclerosis, enrolled in a pregnancy study. The sequences come from CD8+ T cells from peripheral blood mononuclear cells, collected in the second trimester of pregnancy.

CDR3 DNA sequence: TGTGCCAGCAGCTTAGGGACATCTTCCTACGAGCAGTACTTC. This sequence encodes CASSLGTSSYEQYF. The chain has TRBV7-6 and TRBJ2-7; tentative D call: TRBD1 (5 bases). V lost 1 base and J 1 base, leaving 8 bases between the germline ends. The CDR3 loop spans 14 amino acids. CDR1 SGHVS and CDR2 FNYEAQ come from the germline V gene.